This T cell receptor beta chain was captured in a study of cytomegalovirus exposure and HLA in healthy donors. As for this clone: The antigen remains unidentified.

Trimming took 4 bases from V and 6 from J; bases not matched to a gene: 6. The CDR3 contains 14 residues. Germline CDR1 MNHNS, CDR2 SASEGT. The protocol was immunoSEQ multiplex PCR, while the TCRdb copy is restricted to in-frame clones and leaves out a portion. The sample holds more than 85,000 clones, approximately 95% seen once. Overall study results and limits: Most observed TCR sequences were rare, whereas some public TCRs were detected in many donors. There were a few CMV-associated chains whose specificity for CMV antigens was confirmed in vitro.

Source material: PBMCs. The sequence came from a woman between 18 and 29 years old in good health and CMV-seronegative. The chain recombines TRBV6-1 with TRBJ2-1, with 7 nucleotides matching TRBD2. The CDR3 DNA follows: TGTGCCAGCAGTGCCACGGGAGGCCCCAATGAGCAGTTCTTC. Translation: CASSATGGPNEQFF.